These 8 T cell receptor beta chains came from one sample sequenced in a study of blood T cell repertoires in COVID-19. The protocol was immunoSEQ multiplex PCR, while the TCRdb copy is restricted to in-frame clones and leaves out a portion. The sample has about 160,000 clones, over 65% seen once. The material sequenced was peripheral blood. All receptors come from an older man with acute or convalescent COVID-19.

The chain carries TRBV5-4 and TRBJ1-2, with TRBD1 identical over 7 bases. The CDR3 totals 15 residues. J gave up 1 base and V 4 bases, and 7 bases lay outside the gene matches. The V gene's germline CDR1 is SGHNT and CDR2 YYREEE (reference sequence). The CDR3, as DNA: TGTGCCAGCAGCGTAGGGACAGAAGTTAACTATGGCTACACCTTC. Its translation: CASSVGTEVNYGYTF.

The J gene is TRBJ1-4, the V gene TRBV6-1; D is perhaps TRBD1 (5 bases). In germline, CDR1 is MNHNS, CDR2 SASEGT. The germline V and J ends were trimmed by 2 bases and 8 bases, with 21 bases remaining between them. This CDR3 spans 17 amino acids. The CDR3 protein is CASSELFSGELREKLFF. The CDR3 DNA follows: TGTGCCAGCAGTGAATTATTCTCGGGGGAGTTAAGAGAAAAACTGTTTTTT.

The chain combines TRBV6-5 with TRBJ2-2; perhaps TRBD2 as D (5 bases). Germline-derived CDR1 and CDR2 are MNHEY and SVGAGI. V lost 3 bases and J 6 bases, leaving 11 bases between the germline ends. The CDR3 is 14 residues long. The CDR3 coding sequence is TGTGCCAGCAGTTATTCGCGGGTCTCCGGGGAGCTGTTTTTT. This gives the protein CASSYSRVSGELFF.

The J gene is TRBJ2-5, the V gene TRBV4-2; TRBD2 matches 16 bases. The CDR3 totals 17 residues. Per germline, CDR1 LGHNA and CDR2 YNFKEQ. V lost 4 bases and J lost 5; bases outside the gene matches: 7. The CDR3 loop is CASSPGTSGGAVETQYF. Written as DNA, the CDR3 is TGTGCCAGCAGCCCCGGGACTAGCGGGGGGGCCGTGGAGACCCAGTACTTC.

The CDR3 DNA sequence: TGTGCCAGCAGCTTGGGAGCGGGAGGGAGGAACAATGAGCAGTTCTTC. Its protein product is CASSLGAGGRNNEQFF. The V gene is TRBV5-4, the J gene TRBJ2-1, with 10 bases fitting TRBD2. V trimming: 0 bases; J trimming: 5 bases; junction bases outside the gene matches: 5. The CDR3 contains 16 residues. Germline CDR1 reads SGHNT; CDR2 reads YYREEE (reference sequence).

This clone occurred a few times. Here the CDR3 DNA reads TGTGCCAGCAGTGAATGGGGCCTGATTAGCAATCAGCCCCAGCATTTT. Translating gives CASSEWGLISNQPQHF. This rearrangement joins TRBV2 to TRBJ1-5, with a weak D call TRBD1 (5 bases). This CDR3 contains 16 residues. V lost 2 bases and J lost 0, with 11 bases in between. Germline loops: CDR1 SNHLY, CDR2 FYNNEI.

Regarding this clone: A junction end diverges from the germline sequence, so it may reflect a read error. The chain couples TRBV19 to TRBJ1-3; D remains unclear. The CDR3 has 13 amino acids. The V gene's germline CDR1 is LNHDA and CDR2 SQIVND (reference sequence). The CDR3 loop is CASRIASGNTIYF. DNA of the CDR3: TGTGCCAGTAGGATAGCTTCTGGAAACACCATATATTTT.

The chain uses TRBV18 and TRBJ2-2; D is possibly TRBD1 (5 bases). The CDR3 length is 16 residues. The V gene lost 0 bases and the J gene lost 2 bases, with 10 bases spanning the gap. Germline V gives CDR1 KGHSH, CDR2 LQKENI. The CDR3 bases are TGTGCCAGCTCACCACCGTCAGGGCCAAACACCGGGGAGCTGTTTTTT. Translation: CASSPPSGPNTGELFF.